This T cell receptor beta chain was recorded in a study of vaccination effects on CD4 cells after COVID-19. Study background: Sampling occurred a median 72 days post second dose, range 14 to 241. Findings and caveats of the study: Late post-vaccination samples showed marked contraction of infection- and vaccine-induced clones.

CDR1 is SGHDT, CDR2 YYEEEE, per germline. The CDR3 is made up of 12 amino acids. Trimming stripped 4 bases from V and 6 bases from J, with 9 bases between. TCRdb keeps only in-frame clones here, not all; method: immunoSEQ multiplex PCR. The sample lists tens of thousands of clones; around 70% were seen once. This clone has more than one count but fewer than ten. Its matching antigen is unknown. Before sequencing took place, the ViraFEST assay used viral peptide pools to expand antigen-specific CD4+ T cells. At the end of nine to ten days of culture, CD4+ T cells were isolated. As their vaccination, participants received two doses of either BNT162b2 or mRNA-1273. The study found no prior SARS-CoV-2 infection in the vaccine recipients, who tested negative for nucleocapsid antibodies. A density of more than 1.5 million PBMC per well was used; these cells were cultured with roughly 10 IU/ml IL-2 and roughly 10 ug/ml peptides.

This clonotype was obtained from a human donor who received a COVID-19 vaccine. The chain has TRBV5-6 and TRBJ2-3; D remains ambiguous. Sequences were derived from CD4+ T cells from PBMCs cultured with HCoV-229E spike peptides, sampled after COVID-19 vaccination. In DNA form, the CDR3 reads TGTGCCAGCAGCCCATACACGGATACGCAGTATTTT. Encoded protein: CASSPYTDTQYF.